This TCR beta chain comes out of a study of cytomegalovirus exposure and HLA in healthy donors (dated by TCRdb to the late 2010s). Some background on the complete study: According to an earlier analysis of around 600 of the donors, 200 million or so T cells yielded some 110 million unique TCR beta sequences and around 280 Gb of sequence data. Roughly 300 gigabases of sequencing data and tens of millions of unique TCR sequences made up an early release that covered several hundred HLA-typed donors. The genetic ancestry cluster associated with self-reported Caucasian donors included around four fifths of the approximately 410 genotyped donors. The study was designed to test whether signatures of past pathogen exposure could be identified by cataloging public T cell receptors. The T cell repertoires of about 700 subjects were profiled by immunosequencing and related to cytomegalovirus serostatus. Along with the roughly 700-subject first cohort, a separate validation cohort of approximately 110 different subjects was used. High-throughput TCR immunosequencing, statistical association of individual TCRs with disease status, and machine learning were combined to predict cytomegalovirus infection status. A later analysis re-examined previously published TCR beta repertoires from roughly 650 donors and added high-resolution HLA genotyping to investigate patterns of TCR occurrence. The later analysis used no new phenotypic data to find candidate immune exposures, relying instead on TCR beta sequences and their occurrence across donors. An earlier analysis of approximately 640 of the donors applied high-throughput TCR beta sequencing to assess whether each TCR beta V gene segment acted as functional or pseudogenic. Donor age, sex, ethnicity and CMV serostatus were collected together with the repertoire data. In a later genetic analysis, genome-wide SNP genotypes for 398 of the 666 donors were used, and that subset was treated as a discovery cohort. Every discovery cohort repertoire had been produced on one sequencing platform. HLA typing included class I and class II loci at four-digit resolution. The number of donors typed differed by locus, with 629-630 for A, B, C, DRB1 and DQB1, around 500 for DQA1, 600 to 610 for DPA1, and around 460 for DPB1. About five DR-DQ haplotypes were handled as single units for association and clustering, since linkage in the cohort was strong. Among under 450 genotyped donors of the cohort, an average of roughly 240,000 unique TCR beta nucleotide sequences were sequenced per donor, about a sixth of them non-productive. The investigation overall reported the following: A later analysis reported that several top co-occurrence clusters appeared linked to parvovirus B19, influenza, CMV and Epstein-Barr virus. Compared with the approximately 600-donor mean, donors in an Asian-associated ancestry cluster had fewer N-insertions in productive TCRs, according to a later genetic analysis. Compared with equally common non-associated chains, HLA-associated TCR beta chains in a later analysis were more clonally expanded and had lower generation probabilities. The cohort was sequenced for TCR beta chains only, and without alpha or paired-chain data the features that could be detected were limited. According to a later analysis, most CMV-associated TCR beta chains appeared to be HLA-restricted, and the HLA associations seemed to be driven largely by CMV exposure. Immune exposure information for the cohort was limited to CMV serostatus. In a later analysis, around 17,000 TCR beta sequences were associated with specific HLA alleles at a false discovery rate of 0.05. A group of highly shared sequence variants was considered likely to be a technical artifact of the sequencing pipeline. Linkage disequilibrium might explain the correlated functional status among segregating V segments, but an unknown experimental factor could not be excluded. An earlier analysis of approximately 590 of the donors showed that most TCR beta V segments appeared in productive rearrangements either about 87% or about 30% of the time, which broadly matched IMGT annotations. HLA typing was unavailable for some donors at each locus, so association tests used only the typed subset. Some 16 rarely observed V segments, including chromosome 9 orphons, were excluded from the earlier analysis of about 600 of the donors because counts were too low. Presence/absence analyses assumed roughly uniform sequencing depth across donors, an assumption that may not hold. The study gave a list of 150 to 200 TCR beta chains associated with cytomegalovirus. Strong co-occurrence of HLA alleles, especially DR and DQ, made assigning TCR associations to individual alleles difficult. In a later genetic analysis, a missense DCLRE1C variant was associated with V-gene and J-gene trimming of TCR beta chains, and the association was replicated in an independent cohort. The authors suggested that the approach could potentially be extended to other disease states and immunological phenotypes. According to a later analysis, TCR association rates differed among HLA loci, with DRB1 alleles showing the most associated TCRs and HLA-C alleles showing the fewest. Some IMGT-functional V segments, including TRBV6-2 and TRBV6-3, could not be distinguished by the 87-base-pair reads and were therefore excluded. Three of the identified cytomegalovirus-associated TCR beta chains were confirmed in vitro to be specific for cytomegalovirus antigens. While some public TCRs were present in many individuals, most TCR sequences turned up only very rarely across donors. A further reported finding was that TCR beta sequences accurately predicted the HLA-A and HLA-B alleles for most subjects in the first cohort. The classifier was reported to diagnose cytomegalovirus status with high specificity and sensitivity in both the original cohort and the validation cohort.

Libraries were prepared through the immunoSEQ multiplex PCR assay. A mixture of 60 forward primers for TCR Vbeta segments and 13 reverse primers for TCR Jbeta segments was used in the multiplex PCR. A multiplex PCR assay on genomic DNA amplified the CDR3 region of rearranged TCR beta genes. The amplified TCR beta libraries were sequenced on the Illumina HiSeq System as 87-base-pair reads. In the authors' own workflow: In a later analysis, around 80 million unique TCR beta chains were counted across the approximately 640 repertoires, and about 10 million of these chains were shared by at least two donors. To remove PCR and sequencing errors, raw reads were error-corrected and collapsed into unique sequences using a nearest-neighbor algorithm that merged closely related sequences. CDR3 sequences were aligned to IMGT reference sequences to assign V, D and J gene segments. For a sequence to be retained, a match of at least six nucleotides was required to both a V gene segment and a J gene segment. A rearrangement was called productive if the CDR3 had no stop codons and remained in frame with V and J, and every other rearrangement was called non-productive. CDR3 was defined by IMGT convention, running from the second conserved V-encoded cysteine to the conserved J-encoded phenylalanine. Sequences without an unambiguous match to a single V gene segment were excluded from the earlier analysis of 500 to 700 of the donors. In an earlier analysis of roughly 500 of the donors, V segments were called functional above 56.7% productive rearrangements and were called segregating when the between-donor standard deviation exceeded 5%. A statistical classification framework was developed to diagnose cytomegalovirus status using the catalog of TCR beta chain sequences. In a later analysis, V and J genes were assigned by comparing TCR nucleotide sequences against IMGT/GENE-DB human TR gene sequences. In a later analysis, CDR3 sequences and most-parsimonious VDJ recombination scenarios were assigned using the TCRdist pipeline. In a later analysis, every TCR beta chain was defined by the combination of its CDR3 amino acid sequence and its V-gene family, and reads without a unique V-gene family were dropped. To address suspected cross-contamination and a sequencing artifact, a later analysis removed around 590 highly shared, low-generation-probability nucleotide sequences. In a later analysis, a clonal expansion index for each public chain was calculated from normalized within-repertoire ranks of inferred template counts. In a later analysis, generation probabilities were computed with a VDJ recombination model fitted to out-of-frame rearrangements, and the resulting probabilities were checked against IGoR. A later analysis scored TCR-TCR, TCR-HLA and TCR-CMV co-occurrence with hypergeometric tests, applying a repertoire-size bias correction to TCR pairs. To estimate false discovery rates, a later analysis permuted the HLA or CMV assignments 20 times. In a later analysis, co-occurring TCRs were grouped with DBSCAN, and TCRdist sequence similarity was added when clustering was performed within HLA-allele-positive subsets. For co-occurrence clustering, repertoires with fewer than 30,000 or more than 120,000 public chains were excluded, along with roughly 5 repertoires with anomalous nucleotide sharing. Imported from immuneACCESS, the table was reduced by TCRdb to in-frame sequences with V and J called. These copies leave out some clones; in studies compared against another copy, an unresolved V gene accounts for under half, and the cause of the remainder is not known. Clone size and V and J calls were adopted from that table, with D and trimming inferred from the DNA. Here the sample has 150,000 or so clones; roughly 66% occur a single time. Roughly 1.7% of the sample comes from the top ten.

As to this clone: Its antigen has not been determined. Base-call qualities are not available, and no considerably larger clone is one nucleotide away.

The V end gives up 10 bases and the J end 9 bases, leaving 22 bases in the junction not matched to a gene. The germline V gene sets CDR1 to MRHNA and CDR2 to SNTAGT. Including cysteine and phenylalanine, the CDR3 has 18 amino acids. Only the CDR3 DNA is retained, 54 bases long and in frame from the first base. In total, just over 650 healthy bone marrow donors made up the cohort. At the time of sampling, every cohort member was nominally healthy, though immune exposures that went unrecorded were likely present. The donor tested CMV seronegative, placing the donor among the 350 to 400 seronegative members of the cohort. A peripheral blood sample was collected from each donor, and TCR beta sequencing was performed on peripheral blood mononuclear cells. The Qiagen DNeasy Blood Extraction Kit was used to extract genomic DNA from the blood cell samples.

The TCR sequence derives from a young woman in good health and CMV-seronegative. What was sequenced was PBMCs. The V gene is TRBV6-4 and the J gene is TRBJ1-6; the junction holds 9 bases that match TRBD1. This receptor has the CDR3 CAIPGPPGQGLLLSPLHF. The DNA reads TGTGCCATCCCCGGCCCCCCCGGACAGGGGTTATTGCTTTCACCCCTCCACTTT.